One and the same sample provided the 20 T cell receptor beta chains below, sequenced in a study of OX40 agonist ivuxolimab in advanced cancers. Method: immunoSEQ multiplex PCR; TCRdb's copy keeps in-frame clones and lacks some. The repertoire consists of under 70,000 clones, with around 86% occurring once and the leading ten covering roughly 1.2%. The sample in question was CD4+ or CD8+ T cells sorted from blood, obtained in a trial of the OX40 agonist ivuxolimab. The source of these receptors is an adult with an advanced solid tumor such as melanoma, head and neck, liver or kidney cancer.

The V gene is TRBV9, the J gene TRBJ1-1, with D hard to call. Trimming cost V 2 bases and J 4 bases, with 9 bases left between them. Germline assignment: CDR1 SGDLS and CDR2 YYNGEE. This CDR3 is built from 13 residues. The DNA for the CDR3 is TGTGCCAGCAGCGTGTCGGTGGGCACTGAAGCTTTCTTT. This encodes CASSVSVGTEAFF.

Written as DNA, the CDR3 is TGTGCCAGCAGCACCCAAAAGCGGGAGTACCAAGAGACCCAGTACTTC. Residues: CASSTQKREYQETQYF. The chain couples TRBV7-8 to TRBJ2-5; TRBD2 aligns across 8 bases. Germline V gene sequence: CDR1 SGHVS, CDR2 FQNEAQ. Unmatched junction bases numbered 8, after V lost 5 bases and J lost 0 bases. The CDR3 contains 16 residues. Using reference TRBV7-8 and TRBJ2-5 for the parts outside the CDR3, the full variable domain is GAGVSQSPRYKVAKRGQDVALRCDPISGHVSLFWYQQALGQGPEFLTYFQNEAQLDKSGLPSDRFFAERPEGSVSTLKIQRTQQEDSAVYLCASSTQKREYQETQYFGPGTRLLVL.

Here the CDR3 DNA reads TGCGCCAGCAGTGAGACGTGGACTGAAGCTTTCTTT. Encoded protein: CASSETWTEAFF. The chain joins TRBV10-2 to TRBJ1-1; unclear D gene. The CDR3 totals 12 residues. The ends were cut back, 2 bases at V and 5 bases at J, with 6 bases in the middle. Germline-derived CDR1 and CDR2 are WSHSY and SAAADI.

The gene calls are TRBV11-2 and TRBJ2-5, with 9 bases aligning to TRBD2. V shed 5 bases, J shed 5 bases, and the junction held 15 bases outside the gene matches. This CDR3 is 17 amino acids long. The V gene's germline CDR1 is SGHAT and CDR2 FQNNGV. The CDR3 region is CASSLRAISGSWETQYF. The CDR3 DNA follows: TGTGCCAGCAGCCTAAGGGCAATTAGCGGGAGTTGGGAGACCCAGTACTTC.

CDR3 in DNA: TGCGCCAGCAGCACGGGACAGGGGGATCAGCCCCAGCATTTT. Residues: CASSTGQGDQPQHF. The V and J genes are TRBV5-1 and TRBJ1-5, with 11 bases matching TRBD1. The ends lost 4 bases at V and 5 bases at J; junction bases unmatched: 2. The germline CDR1 and CDR2 sequences are SGHRS and YFSETQ. CDR3 length: 14 amino acids.

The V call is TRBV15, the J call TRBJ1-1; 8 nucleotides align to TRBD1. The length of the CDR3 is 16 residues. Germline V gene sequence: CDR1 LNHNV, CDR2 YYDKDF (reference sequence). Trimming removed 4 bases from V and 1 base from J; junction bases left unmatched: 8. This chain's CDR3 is CATSKPGTGQNTEAFF. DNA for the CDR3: TGTGCCACCAGCAAACCCGGGACAGGCCAGAACACTGAAGCTTTCTTT.

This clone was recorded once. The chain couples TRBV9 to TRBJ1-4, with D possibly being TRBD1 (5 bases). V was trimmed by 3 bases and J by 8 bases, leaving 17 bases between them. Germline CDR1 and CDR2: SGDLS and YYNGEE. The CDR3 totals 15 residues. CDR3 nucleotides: TGTGCCAGCAGCGGGTTTGGGGCCGGGAGCGAAAAACTGTTTTTT. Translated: CASSGFGAGSEKLFF.

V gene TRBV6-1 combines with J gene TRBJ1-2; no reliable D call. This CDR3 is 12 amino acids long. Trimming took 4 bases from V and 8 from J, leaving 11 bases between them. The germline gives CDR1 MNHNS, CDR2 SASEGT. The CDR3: CASSVGNGGYTF. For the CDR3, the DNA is TGTGCCAGCAGTGTGGGAAATGGAGGCTACACCTTC.

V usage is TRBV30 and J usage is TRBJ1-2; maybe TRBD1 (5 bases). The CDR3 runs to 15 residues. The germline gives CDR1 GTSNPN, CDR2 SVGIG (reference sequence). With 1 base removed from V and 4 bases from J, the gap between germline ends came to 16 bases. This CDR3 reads CAWSAFGGSGYGYTF. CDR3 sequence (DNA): TGTGCCTGGAGTGCCTTCGGGGGGTCGGGCTATGGCTACACCTTC.

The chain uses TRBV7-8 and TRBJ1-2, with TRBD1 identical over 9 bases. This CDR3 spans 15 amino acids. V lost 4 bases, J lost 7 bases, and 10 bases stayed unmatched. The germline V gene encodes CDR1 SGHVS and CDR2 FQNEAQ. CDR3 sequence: CASSSSGTGIGGYTF. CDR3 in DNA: TGTGCCAGCAGCTCTTCCGGGACAGGGATAGGTGGCTACACCTTC.

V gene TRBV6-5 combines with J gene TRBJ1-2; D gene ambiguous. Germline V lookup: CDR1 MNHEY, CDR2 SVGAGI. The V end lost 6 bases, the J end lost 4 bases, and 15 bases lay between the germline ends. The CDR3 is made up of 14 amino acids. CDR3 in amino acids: CASSPGRASYGYTF. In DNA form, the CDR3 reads TGTGCCAGCAGCCCCGGGCGGGCGTCCTATGGCTACACCTTC.

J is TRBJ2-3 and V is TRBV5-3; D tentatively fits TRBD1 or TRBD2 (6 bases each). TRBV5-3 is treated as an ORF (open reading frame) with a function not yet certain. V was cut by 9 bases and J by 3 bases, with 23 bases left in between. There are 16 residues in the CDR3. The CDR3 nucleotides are TGTGCCACCCGACTCCAGCTGGGGGGCCGGACAGATACGCAGTATTTT. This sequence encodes CATRLQLGGRTDTQYF.

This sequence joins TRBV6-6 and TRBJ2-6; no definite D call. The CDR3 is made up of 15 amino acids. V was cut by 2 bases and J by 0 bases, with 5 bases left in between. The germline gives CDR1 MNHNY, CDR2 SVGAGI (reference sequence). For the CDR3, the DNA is TGTGCCAGCAGTTACGGCGGCTCTGGGGCCAACGTCCTGACTTTC. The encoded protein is CASSYGGSGANVLTF.

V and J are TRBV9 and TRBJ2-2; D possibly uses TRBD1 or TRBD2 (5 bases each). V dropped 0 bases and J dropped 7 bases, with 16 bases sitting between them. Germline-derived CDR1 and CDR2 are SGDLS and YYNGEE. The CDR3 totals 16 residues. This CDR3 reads CASSVEGPAISGELFF. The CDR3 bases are TGTGCCAGCAGCGTAGAGGGACCGGCGATTAGCGGGGAGCTGTTTTTT.

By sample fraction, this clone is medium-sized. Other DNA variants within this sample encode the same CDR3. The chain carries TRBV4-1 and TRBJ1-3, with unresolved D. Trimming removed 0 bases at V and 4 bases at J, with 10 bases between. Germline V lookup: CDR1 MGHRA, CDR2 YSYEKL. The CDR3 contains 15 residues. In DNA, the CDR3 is TGCGCCAGCAGCCAAGATGAGGGCACGGGAAACACCATATATTTT. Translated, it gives CASSQDEGTGNTIYF.

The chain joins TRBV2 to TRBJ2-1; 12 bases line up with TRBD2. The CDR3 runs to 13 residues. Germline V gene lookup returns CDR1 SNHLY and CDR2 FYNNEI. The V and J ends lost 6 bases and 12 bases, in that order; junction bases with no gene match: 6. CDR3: CASRRLAGDLQFF. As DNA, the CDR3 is TGTGCCAGCAGGCGACTAGCGGGAGATTTGCAGTTCTTC.

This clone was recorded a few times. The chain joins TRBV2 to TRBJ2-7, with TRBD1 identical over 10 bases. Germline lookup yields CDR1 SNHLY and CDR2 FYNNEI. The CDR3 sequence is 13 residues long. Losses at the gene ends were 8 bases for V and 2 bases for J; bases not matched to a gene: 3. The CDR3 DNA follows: TGTGCCAGCGGGGGACAGGGGACCTACGAGCAGTACTTC. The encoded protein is CASGGQGTYEQYF.

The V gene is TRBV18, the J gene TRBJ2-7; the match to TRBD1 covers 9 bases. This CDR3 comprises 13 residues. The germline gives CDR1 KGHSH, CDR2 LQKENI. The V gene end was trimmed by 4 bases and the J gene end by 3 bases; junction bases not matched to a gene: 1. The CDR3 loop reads CASSRTGDYEQYF. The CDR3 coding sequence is TGTGCCAGCTCACGGACAGGGGACTACGAGCAGTACTTC.

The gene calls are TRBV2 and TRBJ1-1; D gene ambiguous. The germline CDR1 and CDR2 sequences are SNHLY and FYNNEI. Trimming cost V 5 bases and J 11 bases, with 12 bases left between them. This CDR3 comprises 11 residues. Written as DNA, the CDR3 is TGTGCCAGCAGTCGAAGTCCGAGCGCTTTCTTT. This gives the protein CASSRSPSAFF.

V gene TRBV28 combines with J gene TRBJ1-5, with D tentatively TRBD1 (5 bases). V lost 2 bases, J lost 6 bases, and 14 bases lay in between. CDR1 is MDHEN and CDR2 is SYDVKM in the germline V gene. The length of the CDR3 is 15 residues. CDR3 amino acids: CASSLMFGGVQPQHF. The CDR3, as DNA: TGTGCCAGCAGTTTAATGTTTGGGGGGGTTCAGCCCCAGCATTTT.